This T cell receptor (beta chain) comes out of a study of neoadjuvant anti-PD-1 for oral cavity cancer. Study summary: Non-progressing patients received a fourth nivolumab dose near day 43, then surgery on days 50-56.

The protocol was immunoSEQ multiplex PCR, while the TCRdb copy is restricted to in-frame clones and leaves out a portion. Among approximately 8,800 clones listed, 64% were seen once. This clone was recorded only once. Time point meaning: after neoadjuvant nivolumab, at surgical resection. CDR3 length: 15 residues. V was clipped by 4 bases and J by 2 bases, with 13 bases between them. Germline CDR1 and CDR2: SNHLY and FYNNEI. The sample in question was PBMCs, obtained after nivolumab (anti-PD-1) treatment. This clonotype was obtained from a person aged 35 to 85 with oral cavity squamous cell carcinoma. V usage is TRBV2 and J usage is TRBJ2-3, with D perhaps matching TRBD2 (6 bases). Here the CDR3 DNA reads TGTGCCAGCAGTGGATCTAGCGCTACCACAGATACGCAGTATTTT. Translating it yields CASSGSSATTDTQYF.